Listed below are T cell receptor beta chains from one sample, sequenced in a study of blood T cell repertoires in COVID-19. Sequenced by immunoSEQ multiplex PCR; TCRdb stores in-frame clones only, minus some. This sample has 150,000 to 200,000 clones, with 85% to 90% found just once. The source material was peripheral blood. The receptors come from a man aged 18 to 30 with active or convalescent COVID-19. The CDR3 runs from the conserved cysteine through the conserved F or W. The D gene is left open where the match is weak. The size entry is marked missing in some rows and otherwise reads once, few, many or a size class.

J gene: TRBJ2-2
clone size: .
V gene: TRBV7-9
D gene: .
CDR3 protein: CASSLVLIGELFF
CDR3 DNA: TGTGCCAGCAGCTTAGTTCTTATCGGGGAGCTGTTTTTT

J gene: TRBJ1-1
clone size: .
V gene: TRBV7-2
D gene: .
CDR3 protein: CASSPRGQNTEAFF
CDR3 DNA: TGTGCCAGCAGCCCGAGGGGACAGAACACTGAAGCTTTCTTT

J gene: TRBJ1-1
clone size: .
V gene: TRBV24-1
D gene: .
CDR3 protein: CATSDPLDSRDEAFF
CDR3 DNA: TGTGCCACCAGTGATCCCCTGGACAGCCGGGATGAAGCTTTCTTT

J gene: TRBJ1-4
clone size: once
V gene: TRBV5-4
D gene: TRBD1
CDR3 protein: CASSLRGGPGGNEKLFF
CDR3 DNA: TGTGCCAGCAGCTTGCGTGGGGGGCCAGGGGGTAATGAAAAACTGTTTTTT

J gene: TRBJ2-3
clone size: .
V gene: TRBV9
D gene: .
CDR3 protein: CASSVARTASRTDTQYF
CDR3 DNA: TGTGCCAGCAGCGTAGCCCGGACAGCCTCACGCACAGATACGCAGTATTTT

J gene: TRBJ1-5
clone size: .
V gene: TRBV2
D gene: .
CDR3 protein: CASGQGVGGQPQHF
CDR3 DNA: TGTGCCAGCGGCCAGGGAGTGGGGGGTCAGCCCCAGCATTTT

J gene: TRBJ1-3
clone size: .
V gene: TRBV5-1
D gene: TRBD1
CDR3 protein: CASSSRRTGGPFSGNTIYF
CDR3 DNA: TGCGCCAGCAGCTCTCGTCGGACAGGGGGTCCCTTCTCTGGAAACACCATATATTTT

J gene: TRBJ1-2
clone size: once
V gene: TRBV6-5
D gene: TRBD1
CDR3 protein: CASSGGVRTNYGYTF
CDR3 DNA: TGTGCCAGCTCAGGGGGCGTCAGGACTAACTATGGCTACACCTTC

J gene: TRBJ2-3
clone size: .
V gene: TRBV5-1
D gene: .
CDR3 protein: CASSFEQRTDTQYF
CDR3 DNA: TGCGCCAGCAGCTTTGAGCAACGCACAGATACGCAGTATTTT

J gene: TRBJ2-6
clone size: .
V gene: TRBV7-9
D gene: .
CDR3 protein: CASSQGTPSGANVLTF
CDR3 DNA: TGTGCCAGCAGCCAAGGGACACCCTCTGGGGCCAACGTCCTGACTTTC

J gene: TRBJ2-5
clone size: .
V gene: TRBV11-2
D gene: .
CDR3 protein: CASSRPVAGYQETQYF
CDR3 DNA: TGTGCCAGCAGCCGCCCCGTGGCGGGGTACCAAGAGACCCAGTACTTC

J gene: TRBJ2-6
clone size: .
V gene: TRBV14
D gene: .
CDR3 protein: CASSQGGRTGANVLTF
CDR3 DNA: TGTGCCAGCAGCCAAGGGGGCAGAACTGGGGCCAACGTCCTGACTTTC

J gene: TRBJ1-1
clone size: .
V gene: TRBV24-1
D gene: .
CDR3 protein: CATSDLSDMPFF
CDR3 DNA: TGTGCCACCAGTGATTTGTCGGACATGCCTTTCTTT

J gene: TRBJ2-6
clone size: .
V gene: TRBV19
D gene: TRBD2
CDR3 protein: CASSTTLAGAGANVLTF
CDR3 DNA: TGTGCCAGTAGTACTACCTTAGCGGGAGCTGGGGCCAACGTCCTGACTTTC

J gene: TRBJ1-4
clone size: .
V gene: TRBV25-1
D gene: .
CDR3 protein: CASSDGSRGWVNEKLFF
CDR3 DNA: TGTGCCAGCAGTGACGGGAGTAGAGGATGGGTCAATGAAAAACTGTTTTTT

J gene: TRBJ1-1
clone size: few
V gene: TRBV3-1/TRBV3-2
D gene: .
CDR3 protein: CASSPQGRGTEAFF
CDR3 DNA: TGTGCCAGCAGCCCTCAGGGTAGGGGAACTGAAGCTTTCTTT

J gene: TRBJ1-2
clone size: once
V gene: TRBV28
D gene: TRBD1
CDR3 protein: CASSSGQGSGGYTF
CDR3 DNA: TGTGCCAGCAGTTCGGGACAGGGTAGTGGTGGCTACACCTTC

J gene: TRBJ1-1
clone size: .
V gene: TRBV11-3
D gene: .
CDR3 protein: CASSWDTNTEAFF
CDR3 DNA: TGTGCCAGCAGCTGGGACACGAACACTGAAGCTTTCTTT